The clone carrying this T cell receptor beta chain was seen many times. The sample originates from a study of T cell repertoires in cytomegalovirus infection. Trimming shortened V by 5 bases and J by 7 bases, and 15 bases separated the two germline ends. CDR3 length equals 15 residues. Looked up from germline, CDR1 is SGHTA and CDR2 is FQGNSA. TCRdb analysed the reads with MiXCR anew, one entry per CDR3 protein. The data show 200,000 to 300,000 distinct CDR3 sequences, with approximately 8.3% seen just once and about 14% held by the top ten. The V gene is TRBV7-2, the J gene TRBJ1-6; D ambiguous. The sequence was obtained from a human donor in good health (CMV status not recorded). Some clones in this sample may be carry-over from other donors' samples. Sequencing input: PBMCs. The CDR3 reads CASSPDSGTNSPLHF. The CDR3 coding sequence is TGTGCCAGCAGCCCAGATTCGGGCACAAATTCACCCCTCCACTTT.